This section outlines one TCR beta chain sequence together with its context. These data belong to a study of response to subunit inactivated influenza vaccine. Germline-derived CDR1 and CDR2 are MDHEN and SYDVKM. The V gene lost 1 base and the J gene lost 2 bases, with 9 bases spanning the gap. The CDR3 is made up of 14 amino acids. TCRdb reprocessed the RT-PCR reads with MiXCR, giving one entry per CDR3 protein. The profile covers about 620,000 distinct CDR3 sequences, with over 9% appearing a single time and about 10% taken by the ten largest. This same sample was also part of a study on T cells expressing NK-cell markers. That source reports: TCR beta libraries carry UMIs added by 5'RACE template switching. In a handful of donors, dominant clonotypes made up about 25-60.1% of CD3+CD56-NKG2C+ cells.

This sequence joins TRBV28 and TRBJ2-7; no reliable D call. This receptor was obtained from a man in his fifties or sixties who received an inactivated influenza vaccine. Sequences were derived from PBMCs from blood, sampled on the day of vaccination. CDR3 amino acids: CASSLLGTAYEQYF. CDR3 sequence (DNA): TGTGCCAGCAGTTTATTAGGCACAGCCTACGAGCAGTACTTC.